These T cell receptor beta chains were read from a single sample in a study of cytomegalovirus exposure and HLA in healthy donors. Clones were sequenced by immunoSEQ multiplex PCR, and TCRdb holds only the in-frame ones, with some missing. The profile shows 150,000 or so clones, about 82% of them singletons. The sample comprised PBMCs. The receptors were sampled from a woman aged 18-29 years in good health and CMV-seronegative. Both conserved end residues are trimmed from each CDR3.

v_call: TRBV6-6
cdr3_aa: ASTPIAGDTGELF

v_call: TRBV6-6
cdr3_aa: ASSYNPDSYEQY

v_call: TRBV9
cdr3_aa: ASSARTAGGTEAF

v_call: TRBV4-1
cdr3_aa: ASSQGQGIAKNIQY

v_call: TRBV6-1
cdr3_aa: ASSDAGRIPYEQY

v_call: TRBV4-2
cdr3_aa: ASSQDPASEDTQY

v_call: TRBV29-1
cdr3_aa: SEREATDTQY

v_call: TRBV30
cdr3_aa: AWGDSFKAF

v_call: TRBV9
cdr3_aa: ASSVAGNTEAF

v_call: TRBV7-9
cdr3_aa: ASSSPLWRGYEQY

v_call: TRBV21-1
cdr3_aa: ASRLLSGQGTYEQY

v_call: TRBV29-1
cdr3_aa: SVVRVANEQF

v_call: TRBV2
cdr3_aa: ASSIRLFEQY

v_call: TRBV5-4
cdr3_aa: ASSPFGANVLT

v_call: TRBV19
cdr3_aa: ASIPRGDWDSSGANVLT

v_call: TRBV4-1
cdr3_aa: ASSPRDNPLNEQF

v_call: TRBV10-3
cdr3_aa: ATQGQGAGSYNEQF

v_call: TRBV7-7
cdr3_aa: ASGPVLTIQNEQF

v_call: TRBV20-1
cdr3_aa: SASPDQPQH

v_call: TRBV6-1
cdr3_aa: ASSYGTVKETQY

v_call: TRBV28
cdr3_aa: ASRSTGGLNQPQH

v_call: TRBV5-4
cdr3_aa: ASSLAPGMNTEAF

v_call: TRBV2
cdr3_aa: ASRARDRAYNEQF

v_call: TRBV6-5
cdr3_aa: ASSYREGSYEQY

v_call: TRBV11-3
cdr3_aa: ASNRGQGVNEQF

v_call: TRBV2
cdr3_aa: ASNGGGELF

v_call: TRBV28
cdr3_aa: ASSLGQGEAGELF

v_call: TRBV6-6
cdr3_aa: ASSKEGNRGYGYT

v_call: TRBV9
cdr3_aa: ASSVGPDTDYEQY

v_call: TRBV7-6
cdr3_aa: ASARSRTMGNEQF

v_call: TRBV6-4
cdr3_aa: ASRSLAESSYNEQF

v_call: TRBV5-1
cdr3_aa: ASSPLDRGYEQY

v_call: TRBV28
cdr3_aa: ASSPSWDSGYNEQF

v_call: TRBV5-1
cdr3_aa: ASKRGNQETQY

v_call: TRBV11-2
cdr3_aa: ASSLRGGSDQETQY

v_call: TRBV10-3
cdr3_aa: AISAGQPLYGYT

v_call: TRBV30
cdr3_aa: AGVKNTEAF

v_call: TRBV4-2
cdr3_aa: ASSQESQGARNSPLH

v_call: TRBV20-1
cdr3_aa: SAGQTDTQY

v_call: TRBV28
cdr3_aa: ASSLSTTGSYNEQF

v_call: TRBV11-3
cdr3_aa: ASSFTGTRSTGELF

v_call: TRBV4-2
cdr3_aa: ASSLTSTDTQY

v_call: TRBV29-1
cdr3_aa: SARQVLLETQY

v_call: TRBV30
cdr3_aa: AWRGQGSTYGYT

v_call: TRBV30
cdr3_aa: AWISGSKLSGANVLT

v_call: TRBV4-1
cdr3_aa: ASSQTSGTTDTQY

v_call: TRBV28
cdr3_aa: ASGGGLGETQY

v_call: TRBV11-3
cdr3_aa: ARRFSVNTEAF